The T cell receptor beta chain described here comes from a study of CXCR4 blockade with PD-1 therapy in pancreatic cancer. This table comes from immunoSEQ multiplex PCR, and its TCRdb copy is limited to in-frame clones, with some not included. The sample has 15,000 or so clones; around 72% are singletons. Trimming removed 5 bases from V and 4 bases from J; junction bases left unmatched: 7. The CDR3 covers 14 residues. CDR1 and CDR2 from the germline V gene are SGHVS and FNYEAQ. A few counts support this clone. Source material: tumor tissue. This TCR came from a human donor with pancreatic ductal adenocarcinoma. This rearrangement joins TRBV7-6 to TRBJ1-1, with 7 positions matching TRBD1. This chain's CDR3 is CASSRQGFSTEAFF. CDR3 nucleotides: TGTGCCAGCAGCCGACAGGGTTTTAGCACTGAAGCTTTCTTT.